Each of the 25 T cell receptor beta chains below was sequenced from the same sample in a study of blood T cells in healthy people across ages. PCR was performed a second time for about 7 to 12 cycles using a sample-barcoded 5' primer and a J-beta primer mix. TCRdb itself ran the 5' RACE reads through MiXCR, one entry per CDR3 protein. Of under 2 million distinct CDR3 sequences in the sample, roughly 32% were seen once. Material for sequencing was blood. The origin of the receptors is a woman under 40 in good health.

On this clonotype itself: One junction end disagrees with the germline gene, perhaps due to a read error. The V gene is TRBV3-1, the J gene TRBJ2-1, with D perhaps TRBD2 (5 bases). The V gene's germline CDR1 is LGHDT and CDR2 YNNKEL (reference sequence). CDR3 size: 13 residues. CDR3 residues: CAGSPASLNEQFF. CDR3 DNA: TGTGCCGGCAGCCCAGCTAGCCTCAATGAGCAGTTCTTC.

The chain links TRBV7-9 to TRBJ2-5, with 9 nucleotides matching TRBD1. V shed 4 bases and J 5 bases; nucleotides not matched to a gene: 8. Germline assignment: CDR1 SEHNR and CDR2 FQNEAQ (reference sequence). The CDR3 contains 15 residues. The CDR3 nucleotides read TGTGCCAGCAGCTCCAACAGGGGGCAGGGGGAGACCCAGTACTTC. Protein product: CASSSNRGQGETQYF. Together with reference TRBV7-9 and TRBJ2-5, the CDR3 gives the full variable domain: DTGVSQNPRHKITKRGQNVTFRCDPISEHNRLYWYRQTLGQGPEFLTYFQNEAQLEKSRLLSDRFSAERPKGSFSTLEIQRTEQGDSAMYLCASSSNRGQGETQYFGPGTRLLVL.

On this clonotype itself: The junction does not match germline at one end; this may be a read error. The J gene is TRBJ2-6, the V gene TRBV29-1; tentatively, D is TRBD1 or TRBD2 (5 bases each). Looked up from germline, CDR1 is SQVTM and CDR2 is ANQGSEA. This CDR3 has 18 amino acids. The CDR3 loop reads CSVEVYGGGSPGANVRTF. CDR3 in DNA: TGCAGCGTTGAGGTCTATGGTGGGGGTTCCCCTGGGGCCAACGTCCGGACTTTC. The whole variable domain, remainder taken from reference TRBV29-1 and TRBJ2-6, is SAVISQKPSRDICQRGTSLTIQCQVDSQVTMMFWYRQQPGQSLTLIATANQGSEATYESGFVIDKFPISRPNLTFSTLTVSNMSPEDSSIYLCSVEVYGGGSPGANVRTFGAGSRLTVL.

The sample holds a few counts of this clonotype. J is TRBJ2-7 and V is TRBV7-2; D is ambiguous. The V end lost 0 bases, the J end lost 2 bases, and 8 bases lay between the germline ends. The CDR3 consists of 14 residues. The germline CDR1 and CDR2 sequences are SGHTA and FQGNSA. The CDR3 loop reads CASSLALRTYEQYF. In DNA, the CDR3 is TGTGCCAGCAGCTTAGCGTTAAGGACCTACGAGCAGTACTTC.

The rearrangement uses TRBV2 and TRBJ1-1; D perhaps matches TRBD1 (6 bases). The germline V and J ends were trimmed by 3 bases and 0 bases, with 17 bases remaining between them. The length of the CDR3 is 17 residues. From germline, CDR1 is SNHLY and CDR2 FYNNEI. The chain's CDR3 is CASSDGGQFRLNTEAFF. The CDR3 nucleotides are TGTGCCAGCAGTGACGGGGGGCAATTCCGTTTGAACACTGAAGCTTTCTTT.

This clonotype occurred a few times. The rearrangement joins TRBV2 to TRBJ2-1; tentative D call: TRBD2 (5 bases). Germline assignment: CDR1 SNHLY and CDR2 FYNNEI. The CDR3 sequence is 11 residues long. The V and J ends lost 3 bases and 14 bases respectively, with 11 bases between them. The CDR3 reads CASSDELDKFF. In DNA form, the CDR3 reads TGTGCCAGCAGTGATGAACTAGATAAGTTCTTC.

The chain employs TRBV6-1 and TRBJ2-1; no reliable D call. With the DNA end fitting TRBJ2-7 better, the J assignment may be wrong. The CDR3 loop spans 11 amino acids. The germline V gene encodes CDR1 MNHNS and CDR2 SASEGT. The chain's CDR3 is CASALYNEQYF. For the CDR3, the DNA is TGTGCCAGTGCCCTATACAATGAGCAGTACTTC.

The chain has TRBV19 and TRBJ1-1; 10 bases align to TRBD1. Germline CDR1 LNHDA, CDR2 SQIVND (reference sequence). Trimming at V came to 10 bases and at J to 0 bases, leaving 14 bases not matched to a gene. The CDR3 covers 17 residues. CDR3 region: CATRPDRGLRMNTEAFF. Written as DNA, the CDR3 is TGTGCCACTAGGCCCGACAGGGGGCTAAGGATGAACACTGAAGCTTTCTTT.

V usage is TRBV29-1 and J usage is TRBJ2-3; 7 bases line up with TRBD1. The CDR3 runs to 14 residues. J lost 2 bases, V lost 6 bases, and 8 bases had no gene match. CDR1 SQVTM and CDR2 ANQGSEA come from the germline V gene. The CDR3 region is CSVAQGLVTDTQYF. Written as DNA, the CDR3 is TGCAGCGTCGCACAGGGGCTGGTCACAGATACGCAGTATTTT.

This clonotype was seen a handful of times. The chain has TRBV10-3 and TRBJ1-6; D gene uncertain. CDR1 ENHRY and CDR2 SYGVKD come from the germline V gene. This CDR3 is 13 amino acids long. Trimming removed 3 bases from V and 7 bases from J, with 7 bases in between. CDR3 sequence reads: CAISEDENSPLHF. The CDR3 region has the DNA TGTGCCATCAGTGAAGACGAGAATTCACCCCTCCACTTT.

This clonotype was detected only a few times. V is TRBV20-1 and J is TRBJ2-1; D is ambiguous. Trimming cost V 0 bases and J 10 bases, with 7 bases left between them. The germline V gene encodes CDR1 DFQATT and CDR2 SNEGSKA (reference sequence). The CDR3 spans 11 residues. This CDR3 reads CSARETVEQFF. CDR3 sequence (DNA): TGCAGTGCTAGAGAGACCGTCGAGCAGTTCTTC.

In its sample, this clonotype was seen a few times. DNA of the CDR3: TGTGCCAGCAGCCTAGGAACAGCGGGATATGAGCAGTTCTTC. Its translation: CASSLGTAGYEQFF. The rearrangement links TRBV7-2 to TRBJ2-1; 7 bases line up with TRBD2. The CDR3 loop spans 14 amino acids. Germline-derived CDR1 and CDR2 are SGHTA and FQGNSA. Trimming took 5 bases from V and 8 from J; bases not matched to a gene: 9.

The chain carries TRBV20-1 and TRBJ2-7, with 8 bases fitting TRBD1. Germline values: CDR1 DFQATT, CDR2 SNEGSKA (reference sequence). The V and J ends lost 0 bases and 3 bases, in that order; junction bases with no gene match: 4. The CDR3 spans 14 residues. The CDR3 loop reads CSAREQGASYEQYF. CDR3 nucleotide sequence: TGCAGTGCTAGAGAGCAGGGGGCCAGCTACGAGCAGTACTTC.

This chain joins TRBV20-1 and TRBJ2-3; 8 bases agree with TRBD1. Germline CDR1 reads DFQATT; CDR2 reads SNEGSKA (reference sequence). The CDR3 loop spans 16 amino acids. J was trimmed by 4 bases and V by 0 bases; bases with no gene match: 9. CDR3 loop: CSARDPGGIYPDTQYF. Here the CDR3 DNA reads TGCAGTGCTAGAGATCCAGGGGGCATCTACCCAGATACGCAGTATTTT.

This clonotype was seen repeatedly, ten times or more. The chain's CDR3 is CSVEVSGTGASEQYF. Here the CDR3 DNA reads TGCAGCGTTGAAGTCTCCGGGACAGGGGCCTCCGAGCAGTACTTC. This sequence joins TRBV29-1 and TRBJ2-7, with 10 nucleotides matching TRBD1. The CDR3 extends over 15 amino acids. J lost 6 bases, V lost 1 base, and 9 bases had no gene match. CDR1 SQVTM and CDR2 ANQGSEA come from the germline V gene.

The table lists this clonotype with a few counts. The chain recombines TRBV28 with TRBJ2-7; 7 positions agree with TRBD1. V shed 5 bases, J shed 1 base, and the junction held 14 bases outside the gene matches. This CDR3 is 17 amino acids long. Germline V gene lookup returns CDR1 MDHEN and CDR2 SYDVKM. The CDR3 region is CASSQILDRASSYEQYF. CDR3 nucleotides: TGTGCCAGCAGTCAAATACTTGACAGGGCAAGTTCCTACGAGCAGTACTTC. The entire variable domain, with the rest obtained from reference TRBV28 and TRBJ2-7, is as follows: DVKVTQSSRYLVKRTGEKVFLECVQDMDHENMFWYRQDPGLGLRLIYFSYDVKMKEKGDIPEGYSVSREKKERFSLILESASTNQTSMYLCASSQILDRASSYEQYFGPGTRLTVT.

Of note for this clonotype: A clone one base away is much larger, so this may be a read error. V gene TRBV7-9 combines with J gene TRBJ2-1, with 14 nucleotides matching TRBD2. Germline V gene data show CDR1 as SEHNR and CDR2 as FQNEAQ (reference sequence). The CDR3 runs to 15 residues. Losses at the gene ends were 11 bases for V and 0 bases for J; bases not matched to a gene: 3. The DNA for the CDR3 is TGTGCCGGCGGGACTAGCGGGAGCTCCTACAATGAGCAGTTCTTC. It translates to CAGGTSGSSYNEQFF.

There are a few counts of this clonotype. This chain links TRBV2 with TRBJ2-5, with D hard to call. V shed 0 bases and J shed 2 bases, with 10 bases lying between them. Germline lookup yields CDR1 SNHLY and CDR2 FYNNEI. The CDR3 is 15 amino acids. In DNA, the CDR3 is TGTGCCAGCAGTGAAGCGGCAGTTATGCAAGAGACCCAGTACTTC. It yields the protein CASSEAAVMQETQYF.

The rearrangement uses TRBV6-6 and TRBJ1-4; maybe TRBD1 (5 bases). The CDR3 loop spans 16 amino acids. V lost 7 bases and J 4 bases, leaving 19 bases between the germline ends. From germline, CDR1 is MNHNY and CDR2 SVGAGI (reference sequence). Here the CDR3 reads CASTNHGQGNNEKLFF. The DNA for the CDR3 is TGTGCCAGCACCAACCATGGGCAGGGTAATAATGAAAAACTGTTTTTT.

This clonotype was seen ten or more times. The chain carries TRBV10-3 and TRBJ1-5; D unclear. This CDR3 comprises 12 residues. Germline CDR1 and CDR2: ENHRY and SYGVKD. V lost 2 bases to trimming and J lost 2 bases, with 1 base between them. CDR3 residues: CAISEGNQPQHF. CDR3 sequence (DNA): TGTGCCATCAGTGAGGGCAATCAGCCCCAGCATTTT.

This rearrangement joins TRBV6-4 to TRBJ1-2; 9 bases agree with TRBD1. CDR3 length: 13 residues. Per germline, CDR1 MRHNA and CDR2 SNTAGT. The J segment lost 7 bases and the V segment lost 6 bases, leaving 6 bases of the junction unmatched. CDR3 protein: CASRGQGGSGYTF. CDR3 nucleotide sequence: TGTGCCAGCAGGGGACAGGGAGGCAGTGGCTACACCTTC.

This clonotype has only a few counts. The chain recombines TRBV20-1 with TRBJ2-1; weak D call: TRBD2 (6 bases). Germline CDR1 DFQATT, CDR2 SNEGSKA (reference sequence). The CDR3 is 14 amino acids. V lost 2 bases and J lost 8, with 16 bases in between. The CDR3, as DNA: TGCAGTGCTAGACCTGGGACCCGGAGGGATGAGCAGTTCTTC. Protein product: CSARPGTRRDEQFF.

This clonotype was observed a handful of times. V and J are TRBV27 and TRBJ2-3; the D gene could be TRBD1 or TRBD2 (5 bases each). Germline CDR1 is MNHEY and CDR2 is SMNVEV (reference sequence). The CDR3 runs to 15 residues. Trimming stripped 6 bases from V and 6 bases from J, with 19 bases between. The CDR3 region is CASRTPQGRGDTQYF. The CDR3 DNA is TGTGCCAGCAGAACCCCCCAGGGACGTGGTGATACGCAGTATTTT.

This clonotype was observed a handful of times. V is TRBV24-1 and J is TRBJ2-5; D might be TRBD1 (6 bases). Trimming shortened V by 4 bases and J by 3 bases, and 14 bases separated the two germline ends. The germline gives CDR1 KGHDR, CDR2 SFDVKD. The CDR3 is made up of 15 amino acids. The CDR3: CATSEQDSRKETQYF. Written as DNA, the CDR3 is TGTGCCACCAGTGAACAGGACAGCAGAAAAGAGACCCAGTACTTC.

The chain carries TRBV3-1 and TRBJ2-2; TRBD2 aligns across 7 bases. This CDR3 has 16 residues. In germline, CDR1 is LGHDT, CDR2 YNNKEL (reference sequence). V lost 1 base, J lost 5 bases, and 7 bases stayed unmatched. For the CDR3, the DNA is TGTGCCAGCAGCCAAGGTCCTAGCGGTAGGACCGGGGAGCTGTTTTTT. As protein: CASSQGPSGRTGELFF.